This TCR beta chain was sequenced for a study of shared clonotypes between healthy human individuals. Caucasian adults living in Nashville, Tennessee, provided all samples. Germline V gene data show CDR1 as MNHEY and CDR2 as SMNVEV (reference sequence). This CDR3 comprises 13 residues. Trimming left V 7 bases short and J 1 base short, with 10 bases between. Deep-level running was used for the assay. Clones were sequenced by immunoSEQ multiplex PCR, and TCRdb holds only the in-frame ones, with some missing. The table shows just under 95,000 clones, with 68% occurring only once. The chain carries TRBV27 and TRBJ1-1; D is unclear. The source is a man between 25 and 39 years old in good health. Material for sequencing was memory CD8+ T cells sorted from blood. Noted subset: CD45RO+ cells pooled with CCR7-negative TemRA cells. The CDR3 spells CASTSWANTEAFF. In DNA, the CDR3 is TGTGCCAGCACCTCTTGGGCGAACACTGAAGCTTTCTTT.